This T cell receptor beta chain stems from a study of blood T cells in healthy people across ages. A second PCR, run for about 7 to 11 cycles, used a sample-barcoded 5' primer plus a J-beta primer mix. MiXCR was run by TCRdb on the 5' RACE reads, yielding one entry per CDR3 protein. The sample lists 780,000 or so distinct CDR3 sequences, 50% to 65% occurring once. This clonotype originated in an elderly man in good health. Sequencing was carried out using blood.

The CDR3: CASSPDVTYEQYF. The DNA of the CDR3 is TGTGCCAGCAGCCCCGACGTAACCTACGAGCAGTACTTC. V usage is TRBV9 and J usage is TRBJ2-5; D remains unclear. The end of the DNA fits TRBJ2-7 better, so the J call may be wrong. This CDR3 contains 13 residues. The V gene's germline CDR1 is SGDLS and CDR2 YYNGEE.